The source of this T cell receptor beta chain is a study of T cell responses to AZD1222 COVID-19 vaccine. Study details: The study pooled second doses at about 4 or about 12 weeks. Study-wide results and limits: Most donors were white British and more were female, and clonal diversity was possibly underestimated.

This table comes from immunoSEQ multiplex PCR, and its TCRdb copy is limited to in-frame clones, with some not included. This sample has about 180,000 clones; just over 90% occur once, and the top ten carry 1.5%. CDR1 is SGHNT, CDR2 YYREEE, per germline (reference sequence). The CDR3 consists of 14 residues. V was pared by 0 bases and J by 4 bases, with 3 bases of the junction left unmatched. To note about this clone: The antigen remains unidentified.

The chain links TRBV5-4 to TRBJ1-2; 7 bases line up with TRBD1. This clonotype was sampled from an adult in good health. Sequenced here: peripheral blood, sampled on day 0 of AZD1222 vaccination. CDR3 bases: TGTGCCAGCAGCTTGGGGGACAGATCCTATGGCTACACCTTC. Its protein is CASSLGDRSYGYTF.